The 11 T cell receptor beta chains below were found in one sample sequenced in a study of shared clonotypes between healthy human individuals. Only in-frame clones appear in the TCRdb table, and some are missing; sequencing was by immunoSEQ multiplex PCR. Of about a million clones listed, 60% to 85% are singletons. The sample taken for sequencing was memory CD4+ T cells sorted from blood. Subset described: CD45RA-negative fraction. The source is a man aged 18 to 30 in good health.

This clone was seen a single time. The sample has other DNA sequences that encode this CDR3 too. The chain links TRBV18 to TRBJ1-2, with unresolved D. The CDR3 is made up of 13 amino acids. From germline, CDR1 is KGHSH and CDR2 LQKENI. V lost 3 bases, J lost 1 base, and 6 bases lay in between. CDR3 in amino acids: CASSPRDNYGYTF. The DNA for the CDR3 is TGTGCCAGCTCACCCAGAGATAACTATGGCTACACCTTC.

A single count supports this clone. This sequence joins TRBV6-6 and TRBJ1-6; TRBD1 matches 7 bases. From germline, CDR1 is MNHNY and CDR2 SVGAGI (reference sequence). Trimming removed 6 bases from V and 7 bases from J; junction bases left unmatched: 3. The CDR3 has 13 amino acids. In DNA, the CDR3 is TGTGCCAGCAGAACGACAGGGAATTCACCCCTCCACTTT. It is translated as CASRTTGNSPLHF.

The gene calls are TRBV18 and TRBJ2-1, with TRBD2 as a possible D gene (6 bases). CDR1 KGHSH and CDR2 LQKENI come from the germline V gene. The CDR3 length is 13 residues. Trimming cost V 9 bases and J 6 bases, with 15 bases left between them. CDR3 protein: CASRLDEGNEQFF. CDR3 DNA sequence: TGTGCCAGTAGACTAGACGAAGGCAATGAGCAGTTCTTC.

On this clone itself: A much larger clonotype is one base distant, so this may be a read error. The V and J genes are TRBV5-8 and TRBJ2-1; D is uncertain. Germline loops: CDR1 SGHTS, CDR2 YDEGEE. V lost 1 base and J lost 5, with 1 base in between. The CDR3 is 11 residues long. CDR3 amino acids: CASSLNNEQFF. The CDR3 DNA reads TGTGCCAGCAGCTTGAACAATGAGCAGTTCTTC.

The chain joins TRBV7-2 to TRBJ2-7; perhaps TRBD1 as D (5 bases). CDR1 and CDR2 from the germline V gene are SGHTA and FQGNSA. Trimming left V 4 bases short and J 5 bases short, with 15 bases between. This CDR3 comprises 14 residues. The CDR3 nucleotides read TGTGCCAGCAGCTCCCGGATAGACAGAAACGAGCAGTACTTC. Translation gives CASSSRIDRNEQYF.

There are a few counts of this clone. J is TRBJ1-2 and V is TRBV7-9; D not resolved. The CDR3 spans 14 residues. CDR1 and CDR2 (germline): SEHNR, FQNEAQ (reference sequence). The V and J ends lost 4 bases and 0 bases respectively, with 9 bases between them. CDR3 nucleotides: TGTGCCAGCAGCTCCGGACGGTCTAACTATGGCTACACCTTC. Protein product: CASSSGRSNYGYTF.

The CDR3 coding sequence is TGTGCCAGCAGCTTAAGGGATTGGGACTATGGCTACACCTTC. Translating it yields CASSLRDWDYGYTF. The rearrangement links TRBV7-2 to TRBJ1-2; D not certain. CDR1 is SGHTA, CDR2 FQGNSA, per germline. Trimming stripped 2 bases from V and 3 bases from J, with 10 bases between. CDR3 size: 14 residues. Filled out from reference TRBV7-2 and TRBJ1-2, the complete variable domain reads GAGVSQSPSNKVTEKGKDVELRCDPISGHTALYWYRQSLGQGLEFLIYFQGNSAPDKSGLPSDRFSAERTGGSVSTLTIQRTQQEDSAVYLCASSLRDWDYGYTFGSGTRLTVV.

This sequence joins TRBV27 and TRBJ1-5; the D gene is possibly TRBD1 (5 bases). CDR3 size: 15 residues. In germline, CDR1 is MNHEY, CDR2 SMNVEV (reference sequence). The ends were cut back, 6 bases at V and 4 bases at J, with 16 bases in the middle. The CDR3 spells CASRIPREENQPQHF. The CDR3 DNA follows: TGTGCCAGCAGGATCCCCAGGGAGGAAAATCAGCCCCAGCATTTT.

A single count supports this clone. The rearrangement uses TRBV6-5 and TRBJ2-4, with 8 nucleotides matching TRBD2. In germline, CDR1 is MNHEY, CDR2 SVGAGI. Losses at the gene ends were 8 bases for V and 5 bases for J; bases not matched to a gene: 11. There are 15 residues in the CDR3. CDR3 sequence: CASGIAGPTENIQYF. The CDR3 bases are TGTGCCAGCGGGATAGCGGGACCCACCGAAAACATTCAGTACTTC.

The genes are TRBV9 and TRBJ1-2, with 10 bases that match TRBD1. The V gene end was trimmed by 3 bases and the J gene end by 6 bases; junction bases not matched to a gene: 5. The CDR3 contains 14 residues. CDR1 and CDR2 from the germline V gene are SGDLS and YYNGEE. The CDR3 here is CASSGAGTGDGYTF. The CDR3, as DNA: TGTGCCAGCAGCGGGGCCGGGACAGGGGATGGCTACACCTTC.

V and J are TRBV7-2 and TRBJ2-3; 12 bases are shared with TRBD2. V was clipped by 5 bases and J by 0 bases; unmatched bases: 6. Germline CDR1 SGHTA, CDR2 FQGNSA. This CDR3 is built from 17 residues. CDR3 nucleotides: TGTGCCAGCAGCATAGGACTAGCGGGGCCTAGCACAGATACGCAGTATTTT. It codes for CASSIGLAGPSTDTQYF.